Below, 6 T cell receptor beta chains from the same sample are listed, as sequenced in a study of regulatory T cells in long-lasting Graves disease. Construction of the TCR beta libraries employed iRepertoire HTBI primers in conjunction with Arm-PCR of CDR3 regions. TCRdb recomputed calls from the multiplex PCR reads with MiXCR, one row per CDR3 protein. The data hold some 450,000 distinct CDR3 sequences, with about 15% observed a single time. The time point here: newly diagnosed GD, antithyroid drugs for less than 3 months. After RNA was extracted from PBMCs, the TCR library was made from it. The data were also submitted as part of a second study, on T cells in Graves' hyperthyroidism and ophthalmopathy.

Material: peripheral blood mononuclear cells (PBMCs), obtained at new diagnosis, from a patient treated with antithyroid drugs. The receptors here all came from a woman in her twenties or thirties with Graves disease.

Comment on this clonotype: This likely traces to a read error, being one base from a far larger clone. The rearrangement uses TRBV11-2 and TRBJ2-7; D possibly corresponds to TRBD2 (6 bases). The CDR3 loop spans 13 amino acids. The germline CDR1 and CDR2 sequences are SGHAT and FQNNGV. Between the trimmed V and J ends, which lost 6 bases and 7 bases, there was a span of 16 bases. The CDR3 nucleotides are TGTGCCAGCAGAAGGAAGGGAGGCAATGAGCAGTACTTC. Protein sequence: CASRRKGGNEQYF.

A few counts support this clonotype. Just one base apart from a much larger clone, this may be a read error. The rearrangement uses TRBV28 and TRBJ2-7, with no clear D. The CDR3 spans 10 residues. The germline V gene encodes CDR1 MDHEN and CDR2 SYDVKM. CDR3 region: CASSFHERYF. DNA for the CDR3: TGTGCCAGCAGTTTTCACGAGCGGTACTTC.

This clonotype was recorded at least ten times. V is TRBV5-1 and J is TRBJ2-2, with TRBD2 matching 12 bases. V lost 4 bases and J lost 0; bases outside the gene matches: 1. Germline V gene lookup returns CDR1 SGHRS and CDR2 YFSETQ. The CDR3 is 16 residues long. The CDR3 reads CASSRLAGANTGELFF. CDR3 DNA: TGCGCCAGCAGCAGACTAGCGGGAGCGAACACCGGGGAGCTGTTTTTT.

The sample holds many counts of this clonotype. V and J are TRBV20-1 and TRBJ1-1; 8 positions agree with TRBD1. V gave up 8 bases and J gave up 6 bases; unmatched junction bases: 8. The V gene's germline CDR1 is DFQATT and CDR2 SNEGSKA (reference sequence). The CDR3 is 12 amino acids. As DNA, the CDR3 is TGCAGTCCCAGACAGGGGAAGGCTGAAGCTTTCTTT. Translating it yields CSPRQGKAEAFF.

The CDR3 sequence is CASSSPGLAGVGNEQFF. In DNA, the CDR3 is TGTGCCAGCAGCTCTCCGGGACTAGCGGGAGTTGGTAATGAGCAGTTCTTC. The chain carries TRBV7-6 and TRBJ2-1; TRBD2 aligns across 14 bases. CDR1 and CDR2 from the germline V gene are SGHVS and FNYEAQ. Unmatched junction bases numbered 9, after V lost 4 bases and J lost 7 bases. This CDR3 is 17 amino acids long.

This clonotype was seen many times. This chain uses TRBV27 with TRBJ1-2; no firm D call. V was pared by 5 bases and J by 2 bases, with 12 bases between. The CDR3 is 14 residues long. CDR1 MNHEY and CDR2 SMNVEV come from the germline V gene (reference sequence). The CDR3, as DNA: TGTGCCAGCAGTCCGTCACTATCAAACTATGGCTACACCTTC. Its translation is CASSPSLSNYGYTF.